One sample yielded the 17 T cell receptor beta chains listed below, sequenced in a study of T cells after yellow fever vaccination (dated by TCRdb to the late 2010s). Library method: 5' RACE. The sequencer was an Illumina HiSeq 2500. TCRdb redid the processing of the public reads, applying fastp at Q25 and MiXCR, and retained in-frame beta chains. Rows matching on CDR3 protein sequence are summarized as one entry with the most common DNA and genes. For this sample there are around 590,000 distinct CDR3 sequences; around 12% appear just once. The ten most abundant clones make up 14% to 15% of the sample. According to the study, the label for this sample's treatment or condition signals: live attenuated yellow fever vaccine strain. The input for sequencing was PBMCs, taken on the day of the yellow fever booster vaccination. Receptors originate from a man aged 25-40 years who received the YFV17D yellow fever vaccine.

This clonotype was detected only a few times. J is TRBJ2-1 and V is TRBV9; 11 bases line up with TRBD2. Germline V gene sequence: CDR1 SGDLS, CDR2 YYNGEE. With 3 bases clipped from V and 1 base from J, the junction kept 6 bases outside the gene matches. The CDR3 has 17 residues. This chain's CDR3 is CASSGTSGSLSYNEQFF. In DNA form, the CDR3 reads TGTGCCAGCAGCGGTACTAGCGGGAGTTTATCCTACAATGAGCAGTTCTTC. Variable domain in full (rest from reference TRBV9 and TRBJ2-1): DSGVTQTPKHLITATGQRVTLRCSPRSGDLSVYWYQQSLDQGLQFLIQYYNGEERAKGNILERFSAQQFPDLHSELNLSSLELGDSALYFCASSGTSGSLSYNEQFFGPGTRLTVL.

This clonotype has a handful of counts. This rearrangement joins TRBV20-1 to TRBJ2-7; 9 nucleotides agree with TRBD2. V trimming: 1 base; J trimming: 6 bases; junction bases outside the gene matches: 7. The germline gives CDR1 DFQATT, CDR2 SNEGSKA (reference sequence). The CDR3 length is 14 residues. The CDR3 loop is CSARVTSGPREQYF. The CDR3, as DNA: TGCAGTGCTAGAGTAACTAGCGGGCCACGCGAGCAGTACTTC.

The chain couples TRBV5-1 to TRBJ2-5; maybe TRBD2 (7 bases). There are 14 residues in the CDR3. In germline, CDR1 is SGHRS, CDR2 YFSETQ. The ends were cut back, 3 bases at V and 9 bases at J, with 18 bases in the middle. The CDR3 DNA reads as TGCGCCAGCAGCTCCCGTGCGGGGGCGGAGGCCCAGTACTTC. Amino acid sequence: CASSSRAGAEAQYF.

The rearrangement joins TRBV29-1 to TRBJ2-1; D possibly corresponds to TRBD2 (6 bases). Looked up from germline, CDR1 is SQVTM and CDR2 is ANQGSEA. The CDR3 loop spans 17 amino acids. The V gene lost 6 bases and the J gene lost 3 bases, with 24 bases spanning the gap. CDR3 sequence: CSVAGGGSGEFYNEQFF. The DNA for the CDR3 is TGCAGCGTGGCCGGTGGAGGGTCTGGCGAGTTCTACAATGAGCAGTTCTTC.

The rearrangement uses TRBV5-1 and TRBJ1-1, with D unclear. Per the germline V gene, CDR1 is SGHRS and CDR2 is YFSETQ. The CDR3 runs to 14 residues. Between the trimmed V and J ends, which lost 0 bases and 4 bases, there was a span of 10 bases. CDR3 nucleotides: TGCGCCAGCAGCTTGGTCCCCTCGGGCACTGAAGCTTTCTTT. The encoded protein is CASSLVPSGTEAFF.

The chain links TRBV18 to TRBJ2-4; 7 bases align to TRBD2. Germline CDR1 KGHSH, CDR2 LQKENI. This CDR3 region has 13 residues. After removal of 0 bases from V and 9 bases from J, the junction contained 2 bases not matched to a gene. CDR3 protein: CASSPPGEGIQYF. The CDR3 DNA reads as TGTGCCAGCTCACCACCTGGGGAGGGCATTCAGTACTTC.

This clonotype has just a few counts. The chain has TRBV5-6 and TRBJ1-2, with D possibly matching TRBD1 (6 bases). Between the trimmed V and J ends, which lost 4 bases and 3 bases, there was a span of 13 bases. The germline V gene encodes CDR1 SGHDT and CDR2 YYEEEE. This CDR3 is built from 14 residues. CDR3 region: CASSLGATDYGYTF. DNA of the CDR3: TGTGCCAGCAGCCTGGGGGCTACGGACTATGGCTACACCTTC.

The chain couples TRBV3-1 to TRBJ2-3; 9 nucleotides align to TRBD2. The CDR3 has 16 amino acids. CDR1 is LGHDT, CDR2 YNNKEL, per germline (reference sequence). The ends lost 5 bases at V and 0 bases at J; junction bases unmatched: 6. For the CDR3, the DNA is TGTGCCAGCAGCACAAGACTAGCGGCGAGCACAGATACGCAGTATTTT. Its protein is CASSTRLAASTDTQYF.

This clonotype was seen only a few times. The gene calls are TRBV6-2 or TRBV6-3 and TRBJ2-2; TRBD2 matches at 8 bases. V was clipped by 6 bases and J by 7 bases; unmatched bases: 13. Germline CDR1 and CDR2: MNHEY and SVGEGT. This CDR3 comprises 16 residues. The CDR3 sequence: CASRRTSGGRVGELFF. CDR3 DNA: TGTGCCAGCAGACGAACTAGCGGAGGGAGAGTCGGGGAGCTGTTTTTT.

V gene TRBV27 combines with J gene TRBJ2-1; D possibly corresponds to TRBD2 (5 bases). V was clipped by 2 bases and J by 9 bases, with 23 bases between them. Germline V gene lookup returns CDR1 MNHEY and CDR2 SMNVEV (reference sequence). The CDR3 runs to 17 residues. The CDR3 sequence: CASSLTLRSGSFTEQFF. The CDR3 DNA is TGTGCCAGCAGTTTAACCCTCCGCTCGGGGTCCTTCACTGAGCAGTTCTTC.

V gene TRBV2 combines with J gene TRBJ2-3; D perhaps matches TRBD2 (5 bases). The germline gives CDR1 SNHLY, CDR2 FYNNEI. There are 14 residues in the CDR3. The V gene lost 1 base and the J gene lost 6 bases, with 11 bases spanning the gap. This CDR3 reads CASSEGVSVDTQYF. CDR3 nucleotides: TGTGCCAGCAGTGAAGGGGTTAGCGTCGATACGCAGTATTTT. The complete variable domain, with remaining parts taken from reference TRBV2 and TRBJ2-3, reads EPEVTQTPSHQVTQMGQEVILRCVPISNHLYFYWYRQILGQKVEFLVSFYNNEISEKSEIFDDQFSVERPDGSNFTLKIRSTKLEDSAMYFCASSEGVSVDTQYFGPGTRLTVL.

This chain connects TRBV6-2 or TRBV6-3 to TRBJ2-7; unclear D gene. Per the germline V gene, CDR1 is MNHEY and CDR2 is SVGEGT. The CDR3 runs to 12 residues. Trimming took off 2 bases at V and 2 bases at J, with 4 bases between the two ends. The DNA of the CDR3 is TGTGCCAGCAGTTACCACCCCTACGAGCAGTACTTC. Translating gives CASSYHPYEQYF.

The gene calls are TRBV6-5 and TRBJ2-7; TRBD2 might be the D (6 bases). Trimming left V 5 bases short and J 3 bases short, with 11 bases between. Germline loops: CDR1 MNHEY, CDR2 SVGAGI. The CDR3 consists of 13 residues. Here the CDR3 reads CASSTSRNYEQYF. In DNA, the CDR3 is TGTGCCAGCAGTACTAGCAGAAACTACGAGCAGTACTTC.

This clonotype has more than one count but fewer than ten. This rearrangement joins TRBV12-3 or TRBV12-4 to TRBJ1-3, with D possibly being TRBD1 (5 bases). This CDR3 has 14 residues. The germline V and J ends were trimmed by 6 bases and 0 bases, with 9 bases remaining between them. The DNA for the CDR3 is TGTGCCAGCAGGGAAACAGGCTCTGGAAACACCATATATTTT. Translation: CASRETGSGNTIYF.

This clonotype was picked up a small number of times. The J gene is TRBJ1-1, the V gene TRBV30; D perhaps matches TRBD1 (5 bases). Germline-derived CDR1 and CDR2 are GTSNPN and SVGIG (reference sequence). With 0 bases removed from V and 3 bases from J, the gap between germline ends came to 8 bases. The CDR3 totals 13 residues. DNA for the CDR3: TGTGCCTGGAGTGTAGTAGGGGACACTGAAGCTTTCTTT. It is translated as CAWSVVGDTEAFF.

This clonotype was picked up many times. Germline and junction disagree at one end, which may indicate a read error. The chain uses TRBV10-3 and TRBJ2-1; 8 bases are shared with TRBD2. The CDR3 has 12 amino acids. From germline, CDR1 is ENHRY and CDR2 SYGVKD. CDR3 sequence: CAISDPGTSHYF. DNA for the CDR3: TGTGCCATCAGTGATCCCGGGACTAGTCACTACTTC.

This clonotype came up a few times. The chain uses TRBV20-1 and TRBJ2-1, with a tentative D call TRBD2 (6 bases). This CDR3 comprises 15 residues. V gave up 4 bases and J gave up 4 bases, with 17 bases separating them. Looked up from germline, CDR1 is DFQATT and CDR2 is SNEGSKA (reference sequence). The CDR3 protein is CSATLGSGLYNEQFF. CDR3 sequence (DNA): TGCAGTGCTACCCTTGGTAGCGGATTATACAATGAGCAGTTCTTC.